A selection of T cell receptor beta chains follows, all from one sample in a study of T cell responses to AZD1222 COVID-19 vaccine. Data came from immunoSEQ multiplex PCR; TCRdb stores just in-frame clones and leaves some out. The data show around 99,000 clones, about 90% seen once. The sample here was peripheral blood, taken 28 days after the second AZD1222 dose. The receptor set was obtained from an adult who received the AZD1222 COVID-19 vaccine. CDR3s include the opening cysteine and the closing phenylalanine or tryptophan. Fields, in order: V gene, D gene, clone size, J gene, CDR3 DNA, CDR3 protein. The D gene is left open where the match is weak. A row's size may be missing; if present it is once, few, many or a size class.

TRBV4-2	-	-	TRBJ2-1	TGTGCCAGCAGCCAAGATCGAGTTAATGAGCAGTTCTTC	CASSQDRVNEQFF
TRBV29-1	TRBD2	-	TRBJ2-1	TGCAGCGTAGGGACTAGCGGGAGTGTTCTCATCTTC	CSVGTSGSVLIF
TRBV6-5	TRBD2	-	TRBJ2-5	TGTGCCAGCAGGTCAGGGCTAGCGGAAGAGACCCAGTACTTC	CASRSGLAEETQYF
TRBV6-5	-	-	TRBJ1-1	TGTGCCAGCAGTTACAACAGGGTAAACACTGAAGCTTTCTTT	CASSYNRVNTEAFF
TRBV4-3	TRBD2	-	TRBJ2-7	TGCGCCAGCAGCCAAGCTAGCGGCGCCTCCTACGAGCAGTACTTC	CASSQASGASYEQYF
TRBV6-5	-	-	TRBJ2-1	TGTGCCAGCAGCTTAACGGGGGGCCCTAACAATGAGCAGTTCTTC	CASSLTGGPNNEQFF
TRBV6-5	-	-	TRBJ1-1	TGTGCCAGCAGGCAAACAGGGCCTGGGGGTACTGAAGCTTTCTTT	CASRQTGPGGTEAFF
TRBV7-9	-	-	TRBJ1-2	TGTGCCAGCAGCTCGTCGGACAGCCTGGTTTATGGCTACACCTTC	CASSSSDSLVYGYTF
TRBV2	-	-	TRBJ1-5	TGTGCCAGCATAAAGGAAGGTGGGGCTCAGCCCCAGCATTTT	CASIKEGGAQPQHF
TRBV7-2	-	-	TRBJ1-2	TGTGCCAGCAGCCCCGGGCTAGCTAACTATGGCTACACCTTC	CASSPGLANYGYTF
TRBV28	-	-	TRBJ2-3	TGTGCCAGCAGTTTAGATACGCAGTATTTT	CASSLDTQYF
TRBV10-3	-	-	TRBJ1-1	TGTGCCATCAGTGATGGGGGTGGGTACACTGAAGCTTTCTTT	CAISDGGGYTEAFF
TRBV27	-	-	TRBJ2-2	TGTGCCAGCAGTTCCTCATCCTTCGCCACCGGGGAGCTGTTTTTT	CASSSSSFATGELFF
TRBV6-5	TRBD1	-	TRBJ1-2	TGTGCCAGCAGCCCGACAGGGAGCGGCTACACCTTC	CASSPTGSGYTF
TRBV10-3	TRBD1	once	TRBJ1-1	TGTGCCTCGGAGGGACAGCACACTGAAGCTTTCTTT	CASEGQHTEAFF
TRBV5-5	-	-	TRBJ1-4	TGTGCCAGCAGCTATGGACAGAATGAAAAACTGTTTTTT	CASSYGQNEKLFF
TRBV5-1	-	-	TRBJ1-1	TGCGCCAGCCAGAGGACCCAGGGTCTTGGTGAAGCTTTCTTT	CASQRTQGLGEAFF
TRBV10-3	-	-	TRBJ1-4	TGTGCCACCACGGGGGGAACTAATGAAAAACTGTTTTTT	CATTGGTNEKLFF
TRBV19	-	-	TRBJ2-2	TGTGCCAGTAGTCCTCTTATTAGTACCGGGGAGCTGTTTTTT	CASSPLISTGELFF
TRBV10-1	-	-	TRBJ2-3	TGCGCCAGCAGTGAGTCACTAGGAGATACGCAGTATTTT	CASSESLGDTQYF
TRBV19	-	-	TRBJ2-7	TGTGCCAGTAGCGGGGACGGAAGCTACGAGCAGTACTTC	CASSGDGSYEQYF
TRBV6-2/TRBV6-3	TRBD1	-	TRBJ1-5	TGTGCCAGCAGTTACTTCGGGACAGTAGGCAATCAGCCCCAGCATTTT	CASSYFGTVGNQPQHF
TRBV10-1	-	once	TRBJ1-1	TGCGCCAGCAGTGGCGGCAGCTCGCGGAACACTGAAGCTTTCTTT	CASSGGSSRNTEAFF
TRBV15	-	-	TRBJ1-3	TGTGCCACCAGCAGAGCTCAAGACAGGCCAAAGGGGAACACCATATATTTT	CATSRAQDRPKGNTIYF
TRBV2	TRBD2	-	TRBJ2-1	TGTGCCAGCAGAGGGACTAGCGGGATTGAGCAGTTCTTC	CASRGTSGIEQFF
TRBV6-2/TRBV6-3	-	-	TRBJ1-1	TGTGCCAGCAGTTACAACGACAGGGAAGCTTTCTTT	CASSYNDREAFF
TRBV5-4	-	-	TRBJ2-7	TGTGCCAGCAGCTTGGTTCGGGGGGCCCTATACTCCTACGAGCAGTACTTC	CASSLVRGALYSYEQYF
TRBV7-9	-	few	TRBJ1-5	TGTGCCAGCAGCCGTGGGGGCAATCAGCCCCAGCATTTT	CASSRGGNQPQHF